This TCR beta chain derives from a study of OX40 agonist ivuxolimab in advanced cancers. Broadly, across the study: The costimulatory receptor OX40 (CD134) was targeted by ivuxolimab, a fully human IgG2 agonistic monoclonal antibody. Patients were allowed to have had prior anti-PD-1, anti-PD-L1 or anti-CTLA-4 therapy, and around 43% of the dose-escalation patients had been treated with checkpoint inhibitors. The paper describes the monotherapy dose-escalation part (N of about 57 patients) of the phase I trial of ivuxolimab. Intravenous ivuxolimab was administered to patients every 2 weeks at six dose levels: 0.01, 0.1, 0.3, 1.5, 3 and 10 mg/kg. Of the approximately 50 dose-escalation patients, hepatocellular carcinoma was present in around 20, melanoma in approximately 15, renal cell carcinoma in 9 and head and neck cancer in 9. The dose-escalation cohort was around 84% male with a mean age of approximately 59 years, ranging from about 23 to 85. Partial responses were achieved by three dose-escalation patients, of whom one had hepatocellular carcinoma and two had cutaneous melanoma. The purpose of peripheral TCRbeta sequencing was to test whether ivuxolimab changed TCR sequence diversity and led to clonal T-cell expansion.

The trial excluded patients who had a history of autoimmune disease or who were on systemic immunosuppression. Peripheral blood for TCR sequencing was drawn from every dose cohort at baseline, at cycle 4 day 1 and at cycle 7 day 1. The samples were taken from a phase I, first-in-human, multicenter, open-label dose-escalation trial of ivuxolimab. The trial enrolled adults with locally advanced or metastatic head and neck squamous cell, hepatocellular, melanoma or renal cell carcinoma. Before TCR sequencing, CD4+ T cells and CD8+ T cells were sorted from peripheral blood as separate populations. CDR1 is given as LGHNA and CDR2 as YNFKEQ, both from the germline V gene. The CDR3 holds 15 amino acids from the cysteine to the phenylalanine. Of the read, only the CDR3 DNA is kept; its 45 bases are in frame from base 1. V was cut back by 0 bases and J by 10 bases, leaving a gap of 16 bases between them. This clone was seen once. The antigen it binds to is not known. No base qualities exist here, and no much larger clone lies one base off it.

Study-wide findings and limitations: The antigen specificity of the clonally expanded peripheral T cells was not determined. After ivuxolimab, expanded clones were on average more numerous among CD8+ T cells than among CD4+ T cells. Low levels of normalized T-cell clonal expansion were also seen in some patients who did not respond. At doses of 0.1 to 3.0 mg/kg, clonal expansion of both CD4+ and CD8+ T cells in blood was seen between baseline and week 6. In the 0.1-3.0 mg/kg groups, partial responders had among the lowest normalized peripheral clonal expansion, particularly in CD8+ T cells.

For sequencing of the TCRbeta CDR3 region, genomic DNA was extracted from the sorted cells. The immunoSEQ Assay was used for sequencing of TCRbeta CDR3 regions. TCRdb's version of the immuneACCESS table is confined to in-frame rearrangements and falls short of the full clone set. An unresolved V gene accounts for under half of the shortfall where checked; the remainder is of unknown origin. Recorded for this sample are tens of thousands of clones; around 90% of them occurred a single time. 1.5% to 2% of the sample rests with the top ten. Sequencing used CD4+ or CD8+ T cells sorted from blood, obtained in a trial of the OX40 agonist ivuxolimab. The source is an adult with an advanced solid tumor such as melanoma, head and neck, liver or kidney cancer. The chain links TRBV4-2 with TRBJ2-1; the D gene cannot be named for sure. CDR3 region: CASSQDYKNLWEQFF. The DNA sequence is as follows: TGTGCCAGCAGCCAAGATTATAAGAATTTGTGGGAGCAGTTCTTC.